This record looks at one T cell receptor beta chain sequence and its context. In the original processing: The authors estimated nucleated cell counts from reference gene primer amplification. Assay used: immunoSEQ multiplex PCR; TCRdb lists only in-frame clones, some missing. V, J and clone size reflect that table, while D and trimming were determined from the DNA. The top ten clones hold under 7.5% of a sample with more than 85,000 clones, 88% of them seen once. CDR1 is MNHEY, CDR2 SVGAGI, per germline. V lost 5 bases to trimming and J lost 1 base, with 15 bases between them. This CDR3 spans 15 amino acids. The data were obtained in a study of blood T cell repertoires in COVID-19. Study information: Italy, Spain and the United States were the sources of the convalescent and acute COVID-19 samples. T cells, B-cell-depleted T cells, or PBMCs provided the cDNA or gDNA that served as material.

V usage is TRBV6-5 and J usage is TRBJ2-7, with D perhaps matching TRBD1 (6 bases). The source of this sequence is a woman aged 55-70 years with acute or convalescent COVID-19. Sequencing was done on a sample of peripheral blood. In nucleotides, the CDR3 is TGTGCCAGCAGTATTGGACAGACCTTATCCTACGAGCAGTACTTC. As protein: CASSIGQTLSYEQYF.